The clone carrying this T cell receptor (beta chain) was recorded a few times. This record belongs to a study of read filtering for tumor transcriptome and immune sequencing. This library used 300 to 450 ng RNA and molecular barcoded adaptors spanning alpha/delta and beta/gamma chains. TCRdb analysed the reads with MiXCR anew, one entry per CDR3 protein. The data show over 45,000 distinct CDR3 sequences, about 20% seen once. The CDR3 sequence is 12 residues long. V lost 4 bases and J 8 bases, leaving 8 bases between the germline ends. Germline CDR1 SGHTA, CDR2 FQGNSA. This clonotype was sampled from a donor aged 40 or over with multiple myeloma. The sample was a population of CD138-negative cells sorted from bone marrow. The V and J genes are TRBV7-2 and TRBJ2-2; tentatively, D is TRBD1 (6 bases). CDR3: CASSSQGGELFF. CDR3 nucleotides: TGTGCCAGCAGCTCCCAGGGGGGGGAGCTGTTTTTT.